Listed here are 6 T cell receptor beta chains from one sample, sequenced in a study of T-cell reconstitution after alpha-beta-depleted transplantation in children (dated by TCRdb to between 2015 and 2016). Library preparation was by PCR. The sequencing machine was an Illumina HiSeq 2500. Molecular barcoding was employed in the preparation of TCR libraries, with unique molecular identifiers being used to normalize TCRbeta repertoire quantification. TCRdb passed the public sequencing reads through fastp at Q25 and MiXCR, retaining productive beta sequences. Rows merge per CDR3 protein into single entries with the most common DNA and genes. For this sample the table gives roughly 100,000 distinct CDR3 sequences, of which around 6% were detected only once. Clones ranked in the top ten supply 6.1% of the sample. The time point tag for this specimen amounts to: day 60 (about 2 months) after transplantation. This specimen's treatment or condition label, interpreted: allogeneic hematopoietic cell transplantation with graft depleted of TCRalphabeta T cells and CD19 B cells.

This sample comprised PBMCs, mostly from graft donor cells, obtained 60 days after TCRalphabeta/CD19-depleted stem cell transplant. Every receptor here comes from a female patient aged 2-9 years who had a stem cell transplant for Fanconi anemia, so the T cells may come from the graft donor.

This clonotype was recorded at least ten times. This chain links TRBV5-1 with TRBJ2-2; the D gene could be TRBD1 or TRBD2 (6 bases each). Germline CDR1 SGHRS, CDR2 YFSETQ. The CDR3 contains 15 residues. Trimming shortened V by 0 bases and J by 6 bases, and 12 bases separated the two germline ends. This chain's CDR3 is CASSLAGGSPGELFF. DNA of the CDR3: TGCGCCAGCAGCTTGGCCGGGGGCAGCCCCGGGGAGCTGTTTTTT. Variable domain in full (rest from reference TRBV5-1 and TRBJ2-2): KAGVTQTPRYLIKTRGQQVTLSCSPISGHRSVSWYQQTPGQGLQFLFEYFSETQRNKGNFPGRFSGRQFSNSRSEMNVSTLELGDSALYLCASSLAGGSPGELFFGEGSRLTVL.

This clonotype was recorded many times. The chain uses TRBV5-1 and TRBJ2-3; 8 bases agree with TRBD2. V dropped 4 bases and J dropped 11; count of bases not matched to a gene: 18. The CDR3 sequence is 16 residues long. Germline V gene sequence: CDR1 SGHRS, CDR2 YFSETQ. The CDR3 coding sequence is TGCGCCAGCAGCGCCGTTATAGCGGGGCACCGCAAGGAGCAGTATTTT. This codes for CASSAVIAGHRKEQYF.

There are many counts of this clonotype. The chain is built from TRBV28 and TRBJ2-7, with 9 positions matching TRBD2. CDR3 length: 16 amino acids. V was pared by 10 bases and J by 7 bases, with 20 bases of the junction left unmatched. CDR1 and CDR2 (germline): MDHEN, SYDVKM. This chain's CDR3 is CATLSGLARSRGEQYF. CDR3 bases: TGTGCCACGCTATCGGGACTAGCCAGATCGCGAGGGGAGCAGTACTTC.

This clonotype was recorded many times. The chain joins TRBV28 to TRBJ2-7; TRBD2 matches 11 bases. Trimming removed 3 bases from V and 4 bases from J; junction bases left unmatched: 5. CDR3 length equals 15 residues. Germline V gene lookup returns CDR1 MDHEN and CDR2 SYDVKM. The CDR3 protein is CASSLVAGGPYEQYF. The CDR3 region has the DNA TGTGCCAGCAGTTTGGTAGCGGGGGGGCCGTACGAGCAGTACTTC.

This clonotype was recorded many times. The gene calls are TRBV5-1 and TRBJ2-1; the D gene is possibly TRBD2 (6 bases). Deletions cut 5 bases from V and 5 bases from J, with 11 bases between. The CDR3 length is 13 residues. Germline CDR1 reads SGHRS; CDR2 reads YFSETQ. In DNA, the CDR3 is TGCGCCAGCAGGGAGGGTTCGGACAATGAGCAGTTCTTC. It specifies CASREGSDNEQFF. The full variable domain, rest sourced from reference TRBV5-1 and TRBJ2-1, is KAGVTQTPRYLIKTRGQQVTLSCSPISGHRSVSWYQQTPGQGLQFLFEYFSETQRNKGNFPGRFSGRQFSNSRSEMNVSTLELGDSALYLCASREGSDNEQFFGPGTRLTVL.

This clonotype was counted at least ten times. The chain links TRBV5-1 to TRBJ2-1; 13 bases are shared with TRBD2. V gave up 2 bases and J gave up 7 bases; unmatched junction bases: 3. This CDR3 is built from 15 residues. In germline, CDR1 is SGHRS, CDR2 YFSETQ. The CDR3 region is CASSFGLAGVNEQFF. The CDR3 DNA reads as TGCGCCAGCAGCTTTGGACTAGCGGGGGTTAATGAGCAGTTCTTC.